This TCR beta chain was retrieved from a study of cytomegalovirus exposure and HLA in healthy donors. Sequencing used immunoSEQ multiplex PCR; TCRdb keeps in-frame clones, though not all of them. The repertoire holds more than 95,000 clones, with 90% to 96% as singletons. Findings of the study overall: TCR sequences were mostly rare, though some public TCRs occurred in many donors.

For this clone: Antigen: not known.

The specimen was PBMCs. The sequence was obtained from a man younger than 35 in good health and CMV-seronegative.

CDR3 in DNA: TGTGCCAGCAGCCCCCCCAATCCCATGGGCGGCTACACCTTC. This sequence encodes CASSPPNPMGGYTF. This chain connects TRBV14 to TRBJ1-2; D uncertain. The CDR3 extends over 14 amino acids. Trimming took off 4 bases at V and 8 bases at J, with 17 bases between the two ends. CDR1 and CDR2 from the germline V gene are SGHDN and FVKESK.